This TCR beta chain was sequenced during a study of siplizumab effects on memory and regulatory T cells. V was clipped by 5 bases and J by 0 bases; unmatched bases: 7. The germline gives CDR1 SNHLY, CDR2 FYNNEI. The CDR3 sequence is 16 residues long. Study-wide results and caveats: Naive T cells looked more diverse than memory cells and looked like major alloresponse contributors.

This clone has a single count. Its antigen is not known. The method was immunoSEQ multiplex PCR; TCRdb's version includes in-frame clones alone and lacks a portion of them. The sample consists of some 87,000 clones, approximately 90% of them appearing once. Specimen: CD4+ T cells sorted from blood. This chain links TRBV2 with TRBJ2-3; the match to TRBD1 covers 8 bases. The sequence derives from a human donor in good health. CDR3 amino acids: CASSWDRTTSTDTQYF. The DNA for the CDR3 is TGTGCCAGCAGTTGGGACAGGACGACTAGCACAGATACGCAGTATTTT.